The sequence of this TCR beta chain was determined in a study of blood T cell repertoires in COVID-19. Study processing details: Amplification with reference gene primers provided the estimates of nucleated cell counts. Using immunoSEQ multiplex PCR, the repertoire was profiled, and TCRdb retains in-frame clones only, with some absent. That table gives V, J and clone size, and the DNA gave D and trimming. The repertoire has fewer than 250,000 clones, 70% to 90% of them found once; the top ten carry less than 5.5%. The TCR comes from a human donor in a cohort sampled during active COVID-19. Sequenced input: peripheral blood.

This chain's CDR3 is CASRRDINYGYTF. The CDR3 DNA sequence: TGTGCCAGCAGACGGGACATCAACTATGGCTACACCTTC. The rearrangement links TRBV6-5 to TRBJ1-2; D perhaps matches TRBD1 (6 bases). CDR1 MNHEY and CDR2 SVGAGI come from the germline V gene. There are 13 residues in the CDR3. The V end lost 6 bases, the J end lost 2 bases, and 10 bases lay between the germline ends.